This T cell receptor (beta chain) is from a study of blood T cells in healthy people across ages. With 8 bases clipped from V and 2 bases from J, the junction kept 22 bases outside the gene matches. CDR1 and CDR2 from the germline V gene are SEHNR and FQNEAQ (reference sequence). The CDR3 covers 20 residues. The use of a sample-barcoded 5' primer and a J-beta primer mix characterized a second PCR of 7 to 11 cycles. TCRdb fed the 5' RACE reads into MiXCR, producing one record per CDR3 protein. The sample lists about 1,400,000 distinct CDR3 sequences; 55% to 75% were seen once. The sequence derives from a man younger than 35 in good health. This rearrangement joins TRBV7-9 to TRBJ2-5; 11 nucleotides match TRBD2. The sequencing sample was made of blood. The CDR3 bases are TGTGCCAGCCGACAAGATGACATACCGGGACTAGCGGCGACACAAGAGACCCAGTACTTC. This sequence encodes CASRQDDIPGLAATQETQYF.